This T cell receptor beta chain was found in a study of CD8+CD57+ T cells in acquired aplastic anemia. This clonotype showed up just a few times. It was patients with CD8+CD57+ cell expansion by flow cytometry who were chosen for sequencing. V shed 6 bases and J 5 bases; nucleotides not matched to a gene: 26. Per germline, CDR1 MNHEY and CDR2 SVGEGT. The CDR3 length is 20 residues. Genomic DNA, the template, was used for profiling of the TCR beta VDJ and CDR3. TCRdb re-derived calls from the reads in MiXCR, one entry per CDR3 protein. The sample has about 180,000 distinct CDR3 sequences, 48% seen once.

The chain has TRBV6-2 or TRBV6-3 and TRBJ2-5, with TRBD2 matching 8 bases. The source material was sorted CD4+, CD8+, or CD8+CD57+ T cells (not recorded which) from PBMCs. The sequence was collected from a human donor with aplastic anemia. CDR3 in amino acids: CASSVVRPAGGLPKSETQYF. CDR3 DNA sequence: TGTGCCAGCAGCGTCGTTCGACCGGCGGGGGGCCTCCCTAAGAGTGAGACCCAGTACTTC.